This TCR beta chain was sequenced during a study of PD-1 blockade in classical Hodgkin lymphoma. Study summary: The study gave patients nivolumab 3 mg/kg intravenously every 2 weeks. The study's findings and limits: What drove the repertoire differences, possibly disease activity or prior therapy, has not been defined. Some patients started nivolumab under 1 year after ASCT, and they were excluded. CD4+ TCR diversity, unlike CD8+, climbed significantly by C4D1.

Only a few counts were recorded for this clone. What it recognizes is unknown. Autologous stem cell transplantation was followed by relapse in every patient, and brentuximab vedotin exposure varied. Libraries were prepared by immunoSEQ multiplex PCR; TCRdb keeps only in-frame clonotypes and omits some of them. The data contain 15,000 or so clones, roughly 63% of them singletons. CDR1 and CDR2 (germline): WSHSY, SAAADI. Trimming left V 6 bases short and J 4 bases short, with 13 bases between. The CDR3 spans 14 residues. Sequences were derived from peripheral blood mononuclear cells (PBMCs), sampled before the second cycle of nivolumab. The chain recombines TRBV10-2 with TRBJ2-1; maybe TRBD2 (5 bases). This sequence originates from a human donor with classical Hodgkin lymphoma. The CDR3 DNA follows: TGCGCCAGCAGAAGTCTAGCAGATTACAATGAGCAGTTCTTC. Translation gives CASRSLADYNEQFF.